The 27 T cell receptor beta chains in this list originate from one sample, sequenced in a study of T-cell memory formation after mild COVID-19. TCRdb re-derived calls from the 5' RACE reads in MiXCR, one entry per CDR3 protein. Altogether about 390,000 distinct CDR3 sequences are present, under 25% being singletons, with the ten largest covering around 12%. The sequencing sample was made of PBMCs or a T cell subset sorted from them (not recorded which). Receptors originate from an adult woman who had mild COVID-19 (a few samples of this study predate the infection). Cell type and time point are not known.

A few counts support this clonotype. This chain connects TRBV7-9 to TRBJ2-1; possible D gene TRBD2, 5 bases. CDR3 length equals 14 residues. Germline values: CDR1 SEHNR, CDR2 FQNEAQ (reference sequence). V was trimmed by 2 bases and J by 9 bases, leaving 14 bases between them. Here the CDR3 reads CASSLWGEGTEQFF. The CDR3 DNA reads TGTGCCAGCAGCTTATGGGGTGAGGGAACTGAGCAGTTCTTC.

The chain has TRBV9 and TRBJ1-4; 7 bases fit TRBD1. CDR1 SGDLS and CDR2 YYNGEE come from the germline V gene. V lost 0 bases to trimming and J lost 10 bases; unmatched junction nucleotides: 12. The CDR3 runs 16 residues. CDR3 in DNA: TGTGCCAGCAGCGTAGACCCCGGGACAGCGGTGGGAAAACTGTTTTTT. Its protein product is CASSVDPGTAVGKLFF.

This clonotype turned up a few times. This chain uses TRBV19 with TRBJ1-5, with 7 bases that match TRBD1. Germline V gene lookup returns CDR1 LNHDA and CDR2 SQIVND (reference sequence). After removal of 2 bases from V and 5 bases from J, the junction contained 0 bases not matched to a gene. The CDR3 sequence is 13 residues long. The CDR3: CASSIQGDQPQHF. The CDR3, as DNA: TGTGCCAGTAGTATACAGGGGGATCAGCCCCAGCATTTT.

This clonotype was counted only a few times. The gene calls are TRBV5-4 and TRBJ2-3; no reliable D call. This CDR3 is 14 amino acids long. The germline V gene encodes CDR1 SGHNT and CDR2 YYREEE (reference sequence). V lost 5 bases and J 0 bases, leaving 10 bases between the germline ends. CDR3 amino acids: CASSSQHSTDTQYF. CDR3 coding DNA: TGTGCCAGCAGTAGCCAGCACAGCACAGATACGCAGTATTTT.

The CDR3 DNA is TGCGCCAGCAGCTCACCCGGGACAGGGACCCCCCACCAGTACTTC. Translation gives CASSSPGTGTPHQYF. The gene calls are TRBV5-1 and TRBJ2-5; 9 bases are shared with TRBD1. This CDR3 has 15 amino acids. Germline V CDR1 and CDR2: SGHRS, YFSETQ. V trimming: 3 bases; J trimming: 10 bases; junction bases outside the gene matches: 13.

The V and J genes are TRBV12-3 or TRBV12-4 and TRBJ2-1, with 7 nucleotides matching TRBD1. The V segment lost 5 bases and the J segment 7 bases; nucleotides outside the gene matches: 14. The CDR3 covers 16 residues. In DNA form, the CDR3 reads TGTGCCAGCAGTGCCAGAGCGTACAGGGGATCGAATGAGCAGTTCTTC. Translated: CASSARAYRGSNEQFF.

V gene TRBV4-1 combines with J gene TRBJ2-3; D unclear. The germline CDR1 and CDR2 sequences are MGHRA and YSYEKL. V lost 4 bases and J lost 4, with 9 bases in between. The CDR3 has 13 residues. CDR3 loop: CASSLGVADTQYF. In DNA, the CDR3 is TGCGCCAGCAGCCTAGGAGTTGCAGATACGCAGTATTTT.

The V call is TRBV6-2 or TRBV6-3, the J call TRBJ2-3; 9 bases match TRBD1. There are 12 residues in the CDR3. Unmatched junction bases numbered 5, after V lost 3 bases and J lost 13 bases. Germline CDR1 is MNHEY and CDR2 is SVGEGT. Written as DNA, the CDR3 is TGTGCCAGCAGTTATCGCCGGGACAGGGAGTATTTT. Its translation is CASSYRRDREYF.

The J gene is TRBJ1-2, the V gene TRBV7-9, with TRBD1 matching 8 bases. Germline V gene sequence: CDR1 SEHNR, CDR2 FQNEAQ (reference sequence). J was trimmed by 14 bases and V by 7 bases; bases with no gene match: 12. CDR3 length: 12 residues. CDR3 sequence (DNA): TGTGCCAGCACCTCGACAGGGGATTTTTTGACCTTC. Residues: CASTSTGDFLTF.

This clonotype appeared a few times. The V call is TRBV5-1, the J call TRBJ2-1; 7 positions match TRBD2. V was clipped by 0 bases and J by 6 bases; unmatched bases: 9. Germline V CDR1 and CDR2: SGHRS, YFSETQ. The CDR3 length is 16 residues. The CDR3 is CASSLAWAGEGNEQFF. The CDR3 DNA is TGCGCCAGCAGCTTGGCTTGGGCGGGAGAAGGCAATGAGCAGTTCTTC. The full variable domain, in which reference TRBV5-1 and TRBJ2-1 provide the parts outside the CDR3, is KAGVTQTPRYLIKTRGQQVTLSCSPISGHRSVSWYQQTPGQGLQFLFEYFSETQRNKGNFPGRFSGRQFSNSRSEMNVSTLELGDSALYLCASSLAWAGEGNEQFFGPGTRLTVL.

This clonotype was seen a few times. The chain uses TRBV7-2 and TRBJ2-7; 7 bases are a match to TRBD2. CDR1 and CDR2 from the germline V gene are SGHTA and FQGNSA. The V gene end was trimmed by 0 bases and the J gene end by 0 bases; junction bases not matched to a gene: 2. This CDR3 has 15 residues. Written as DNA, the CDR3 is TGTGCCAGCAGCTTAGCGGGGACTATCTCCTACGAGCAGTACTTC. This gives the protein CASSLAGTISYEQYF.

The chain uses TRBV5-6 and TRBJ2-1; 11 nucleotides match TRBD2. The CDR3 has 16 residues. With V trimmed by 4 bases and J by 6 bases, 9 bases remained unmatched. Per germline, CDR1 SGHDT and CDR2 YYEEEE. CDR3 in DNA: TGTGCCAGCAGCCGTTGGACTAGCGGGTACTTCAATGAGCAGTTCTTC. Translation: CASSRWTSGYFNEQFF.

This rearrangement joins TRBV20-1 to TRBJ2-2; no clear D gene. Germline CDR1 and CDR2: DFQATT and SNEGSKA (reference sequence). The CDR3 contains 13 residues. The V end lost 3 bases, the J end lost 3 bases, and 8 bases lay between the germline ends. The CDR3 protein is CSARSRDTGELFF. CDR3 coding DNA: TGCAGTGCTAGGTCCCGAGACACCGGGGAGCTGTTTTTT.

The V gene is TRBV20-1, the J gene TRBJ1-5; D gene unclear. The germline V gene encodes CDR1 DFQATT and CDR2 SNEGSKA (reference sequence). This CDR3 is 12 amino acids long. V lost 2 bases to trimming and J lost 0 bases, with 2 bases between them. The CDR3 loop is CSARNSNQPQHF. As DNA, the CDR3 is TGCAGTGCTAGAAATAGCAATCAGCCCCAGCATTTT.

The genes are TRBV12-3 or TRBV12-4 and TRBJ1-3; 10 bases are a match to TRBD1. CDR3 size: 18 residues. V lost 7 bases to trimming and J lost 2 bases; unmatched junction nucleotides: 14. CDR3 residues: CASNFPRTGGFPGNTIYF. The CDR3 coding sequence is TGTGCCAGCAACTTTCCCAGGACAGGGGGGTTCCCTGGAAACACCATATATTTT.

V is TRBV6-5 and J is TRBJ2-1, with D perhaps TRBD1 (5 bases). V lost 7 bases, J lost 10 bases, and 14 bases lay in between. This CDR3 is built from 12 residues. Germline CDR1 and CDR2: MNHEY and SVGAGI. CDR3 nucleotides: TGTGCCAGCATCAAGGTTACAGGAGAGCAGTTCTTC. It yields the protein CASIKVTGEQFF.

This clonotype came up many times. The chain is built from TRBV6-5 and TRBJ2-3, with 7 bases matching TRBD2. The CDR3 covers 14 residues. Germline V gene lookup returns CDR1 MNHEY and CDR2 SVGAGI. V trimming: 7 bases; J trimming: 4 bases; junction bases outside the gene matches: 8. CDR3 coding DNA: TGTGCCAGCAAGGGAGCTAGCGGATCAGATACGCAGTATTTT. Translating gives CASKGASGSDTQYF.

This clonotype turned up a few times. The chain carries TRBV20-1 and TRBJ2-7; 10 positions match TRBD1. J lost 5 bases, V lost 3 bases, and 19 bases had no gene match. CDR1 DFQATT and CDR2 SNEGSKA come from the germline V gene (reference sequence). The CDR3 covers 18 residues. The CDR3 DNA sequence: TGCAGTGCTAGTCCCCAGACGTTGTCCGGGACAGGGGTTGACGAGCAGTACTTC. Protein product: CSASPQTLSGTGVDEQYF.

This clonotype was counted only a few times. The chain is built from TRBV5-1 and TRBJ2-7, with a tentative D call TRBD1 (6 bases). This CDR3 is built from 14 residues. V was shortened by 4 bases and J by 3 bases, with 14 bases between the two germline ends. CDR1 SGHRS and CDR2 YFSETQ come from the germline V gene. CDR3 region: CASSLWTAHYEQYF. The CDR3, as DNA: TGCGCCAGCAGCCTCTGGACAGCACACTACGAGCAGTACTTC. The full variable domain, its missing parts supplied by reference TRBV5-1 and TRBJ2-7, is KAGVTQTPRYLIKTRGQQVTLSCSPISGHRSVSWYQQTPGQGLQFLFEYFSETQRNKGNFPGRFSGRQFSNSRSEMNVSTLELGDSALYLCASSLWTAHYEQYFGPGTRLTVT.

This clonotype was seen a handful of times. The CDR3 bases are TGTGCCATCAGTGAGTCCAGGGGGCAACCACTTAAGAACACTGAAGCTTTCTTT. Its translation: CAISESRGQPLKNTEAFF. The genes are TRBV10-3 and TRBJ1-1; 8 nucleotides match TRBD1. CDR1 ENHRY and CDR2 SYGVKD come from the germline V gene. The V gene end was trimmed by 0 bases and the J gene end by 1 base; junction bases not matched to a gene: 10. The CDR3 contains 18 residues.

At least ten counts were recorded for this clonotype. The chain couples TRBV7-9 to TRBJ2-3, with D unclear. Trimming shortened V by 5 bases and J by 2 bases, and 5 bases separated the two germline ends. Germline V gene sequence: CDR1 SEHNR, CDR2 FQNEAQ (reference sequence). The CDR3 contains 12 residues. CDR3 sequence (DNA): TGTGCCAGCAGCCCTCCCACAGATACGCAGTATTTT. Residues: CASSPPTDTQYF.

This clonotype was detected only a few times. The rearrangement links TRBV7-9 to TRBJ2-3; TRBD2 agrees at 7 bases. The CDR3 runs 13 residues. Trimming took 10 bases from V and 2 from J; bases not matched to a gene: 6. Germline lookup yields CDR1 SEHNR and CDR2 FQNEAQ (reference sequence). In DNA form, the CDR3 reads TGTGCCACGAGGGAGGGAACCACAGATACGCAGTATTTT. Its protein product is CATREGTTDTQYF.

V is TRBV7-9 and J is TRBJ2-3; the D is unclear. Germline V gene data show CDR1 as SEHNR and CDR2 as FQNEAQ (reference sequence). V shed 5 bases and J shed 3 bases, with 18 bases lying between them. There are 16 residues in the CDR3. CDR3 sequence reads: CASSPPLQRSTDTQYF. In nucleotides, the CDR3 is TGTGCCAGCAGCCCACCACTACAGCGCTCAACAGATACGCAGTATTTT.

This chain links TRBV7-2 with TRBJ1-1; D gene unclear. The CDR3 extends over 14 amino acids. Per the germline V gene, CDR1 is SGHTA and CDR2 is FQGNSA. V was pared by 6 bases and J by 6 bases, with 17 bases between. DNA for the CDR3: TGTGCCAGCAGTAAGGGCGGCAAACCAGCTGAAGCTTTCTTT. It yields the protein CASSKGGKPAEAFF.

This sequence joins TRBV13 and TRBJ2-7, with 7 bases aligning to TRBD1. This CDR3 has 13 amino acids. J gave up 7 bases and V 2 bases, and 5 bases lay outside the gene matches. Looked up from germline, CDR1 is PRHDT and CDR2 is FYEKMQ (reference sequence). The CDR3 loop reads CASSLRGPGEQYF. The CDR3 nucleotides read TGTGCCAGCAGCTTAAGGGGGCCGGGGGAGCAGTACTTC.

The gene calls are TRBV18 and TRBJ2-1; 9 bases map to TRBD1. After removal of 3 bases from V and 6 bases from J, the junction contained 15 bases not matched to a gene. The CDR3 consists of 18 residues. The germline gives CDR1 KGHSH, CDR2 LQKENI. The CDR3 is CASSPNPTGTGRGNEQFF. In nucleotides, the CDR3 is TGTGCCAGCTCACCCAACCCCACCGGGACAGGGCGCGGCAATGAGCAGTTCTTC.

In DNA form, the CDR3 reads TGTGCCAGCAGTTTATTGCCCGGCTCCTACAATGAGCAGTTCTTC. Amino acid sequence: CASSLLPGSYNEQFF. The rearrangement joins TRBV27 to TRBJ2-1, with no clear D. The CDR3 consists of 15 residues. Germline assignment: CDR1 MNHEY and CDR2 SMNVEV (reference sequence). Between the trimmed V and J ends, which lost 1 base and 0 bases, there was a span of 7 bases.